Below, one T cell receptor beta chain is given with its context. Profiling that covered TCR beta VDJ and CDR3 relied on genomic DNA as its template. In TCRdb, the reads were re-called with MiXCR into one record per CDR3 protein. Of about 120,000 distinct CDR3 sequences in the sample, roughly 55% were seen once. This sample was included in a study of CD8+CD57+ T cells in acquired aplastic anemia. Germline assignment: CDR1 DFQATT and CDR2 SNEGSKA (reference sequence). V lost 2 bases and J 2 bases, leaving 8 bases between the germline ends. This CDR3 is 13 amino acids long. Before being chosen for sequencing, patients had shown CD8+CD57+ cell expansion by flow cytometry.

Sequenced: sorted CD4+, CD8+, or CD8+CD57+ T cells (not recorded which) from PBMCs. V is TRBV20-1 and J is TRBJ2-3, with D maybe TRBD2 (5 bases). The TCR was taken from a human donor with aplastic anemia. The CDR3 nucleotides read TGCAGTGCTAGATTAGCGCTCACAGATACGCAGTATTTT. It is translated as CSARLALTDTQYF.